The clone carrying this T cell receptor beta chain appeared once. Antigen: not known. The sample comes from a study of neoadjuvant anti-PD-1 for oral cavity cancer. Across the study: Most patients had three to four biweekly doses of 3 mg/kg nivolumab before resection.

Profiling relied on immunoSEQ multiplex PCR, and the TCRdb table lists in-frame clones only, not all of them. This sample yields 68,000 or so clones, of which 70% to 90% are seen a single time; approximately 3.6% belongs to the top ten. The sample's time point: after neoadjuvant nivolumab, at surgical resection. These newly diagnosed stage II-IVA oral cavity squamous cell carcinoma patients had no prior systemic or radiation treatment. V was clipped by 1 base and J by 5 bases, with 11 bases between them. The CDR3 has 15 amino acids. The germline V gene has CDR1 SEHNR and CDR2 FQNEAQ (reference sequence). Study-wide results and limits: Post-nivolumab, blood T cell clonality was significantly elevated in non-responders.

Sequences were derived from PBMCs, sampled after nivolumab (anti-PD-1) treatment. The source of this sequence is a person aged 35 to 85 with oral cavity squamous cell carcinoma. The chain joins TRBV7-9 to TRBJ1-4; tentative D call: TRBD1 (5 bases). The CDR3 spells CASSLVPQGNEKLFF. The CDR3 DNA is TGTGCCAGCAGCTTAGTCCCTCAGGGAAATGAAAAACTGTTTTTT.